This paragraph reports one T cell receptor beta chain. Its antigen is still unknown. Germline trimming cut 1 base from V and 4 bases from J; bases unmatched to any gene: 3. The CDR3 spans 16 residues. Germline CDR1 SGHTS, CDR2 YDEGEE. 60 Vbeta and 13 Jbeta primers were used in PCR. The assay was immunoSEQ multiplex PCR, and TCRdb's table has in-frame clones only and misses some. The sample holds approximately 150,000 clones, around 78% seen once. The data derive from a study of cytomegalovirus exposure and HLA in healthy donors. Study-wide points: According to the study, around 150 TCR beta chains were cytomegalovirus-associated.

The receptor's source is a woman under 30 in good health and CMV-seropositive. The V and J genes are TRBV5-8 and TRBJ2-2; 11 bases are a match to TRBD2. The sample taken for sequencing was PBMCs. For the CDR3, the DNA is TGTGCCAGCAGCTTGAGCCTAGCGGGGGGCACCGGGGAGCTGTTTTTT. Protein product: CASSLSLAGGTGELFF.